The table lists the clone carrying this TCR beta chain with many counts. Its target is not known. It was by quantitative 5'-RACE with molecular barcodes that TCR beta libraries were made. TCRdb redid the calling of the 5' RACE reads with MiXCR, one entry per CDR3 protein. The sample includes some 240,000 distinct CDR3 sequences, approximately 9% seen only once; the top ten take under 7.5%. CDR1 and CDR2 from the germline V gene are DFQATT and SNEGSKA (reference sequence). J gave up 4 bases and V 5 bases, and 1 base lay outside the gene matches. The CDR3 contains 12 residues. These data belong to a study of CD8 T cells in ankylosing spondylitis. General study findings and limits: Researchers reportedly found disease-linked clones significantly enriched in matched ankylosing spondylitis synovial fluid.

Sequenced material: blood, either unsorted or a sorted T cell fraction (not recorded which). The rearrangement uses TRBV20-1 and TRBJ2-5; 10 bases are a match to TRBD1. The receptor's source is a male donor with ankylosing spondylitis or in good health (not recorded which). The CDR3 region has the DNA TGCAGTGCTGACAGGGGGCTAGAGACCCAGTACTTC. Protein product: CSADRGLETQYF.